The 13 T cell receptor beta chains reported below all come from one sample, sequenced in a study of human T cells and chemical hapten exposure. Time point reported: healthy volunteer bleed at 6 weeks. Blood, whole and unfractionated, served as the source for total RNA extraction. MiXCR was run by TCRdb on the RACE reads, yielding one entry per CDR3 protein. The sample shows about 82,000 distinct CDR3 sequences, roughly 8.6% of them seen only once. Sequenced sample: whole blood. These receptors were taken from a male donor in good health. Some clones in this sample may be carry-over from other donors' samples.

The rearrangement joins TRBV12-3 or TRBV12-4 to TRBJ2-7; perhaps TRBD2 as D (5 bases). This CDR3 is 14 amino acids long. Between the trimmed V and J ends, which lost 3 bases and 2 bases, there was a span of 11 bases. Here the CDR3 DNA reads TGTGCCAGCAGTTTTTCCGAGGGAGCCTACGAGCAGTACTTC. This gives the protein CASSFSEGAYEQYF.

This clonotype was recorded a few times. The CDR3 DNA is TGTGCCAGCAGTTCGGCCAGCCCCGCTTATAATTCACCCCTCCACTTT. Amino acids: CASSSASPAYNSPLHF. V usage is TRBV2 and J usage is TRBJ1-6; no clear D. The germline CDR1 and CDR2 sequences are SNHLY and FYNNEI. The V end lost 5 bases, the J end lost 4 bases, and 15 bases lay between the germline ends. This CDR3 has 16 residues.

This clonotype came up a few times. This chain links TRBV5-1 with TRBJ1-3; 7 positions agree with TRBD1. The junction had 11 bases not matched to a gene; V was cut back by 3 bases and J by 2 bases. The V gene's germline CDR1 is SGHRS and CDR2 YFSETQ. CDR3 size: 17 residues. The CDR3 loop reads CASSSRPGQDAGNTIYF. CDR3 nucleotide sequence: TGCGCCAGCAGCTCACGACCCGGACAGGATGCTGGAAACACCATATATTTT.

The chain links TRBV9 to TRBJ2-4; 8 positions agree with TRBD2. The junction had 13 bases not matched to a gene; V was cut back by 2 bases and J by 6 bases. The V gene's germline CDR1 is SGDLS and CDR2 YYNGEE. The length of the CDR3 is 17 residues. The CDR3 sequence: CASSVEAIAGHRNIQYF. In nucleotides, the CDR3 is TGTGCCAGCAGCGTCGAGGCGATAGCGGGGCACAGAAACATTCAGTACTTC.

This chain joins TRBV5-1 and TRBJ2-1; 8 bases are shared with TRBD2. Germline trimming cut 0 bases from V and 6 bases from J; bases unmatched to any gene: 11. Germline V gene sequence: CDR1 SGHRS, CDR2 YFSETQ. The CDR3 consists of 17 residues. As DNA, the CDR3 is TGCGCCAGCAGCTTGGCGGCTAGCGGGTCACCCCTCAATGAGCAGTTCTTC. It is translated as CASSLAASGSPLNEQFF.

This chain links TRBV4-1 with TRBJ2-3; D unclear. Trimming took 3 bases from V and 2 from J, leaving 21 bases between them. CDR3 length: 18 amino acids. Looked up from germline, CDR1 is MGHRA and CDR2 is YSYEKL. CDR3 coding DNA: TGCGCCAGCAGCCATTATCTCTCGACGGCCAGGTCCACAGATACGCAGTATTTT. This translates into CASSHYLSTARSTDTQYF.

This clonotype was counted a few times. The chain joins TRBV20-1 to TRBJ2-7; 9 bases line up with TRBD1. The V gene's germline CDR1 is DFQATT and CDR2 SNEGSKA (reference sequence). The CDR3 has 13 residues. V lost 6 bases to trimming and J lost 3 bases; unmatched junction nucleotides: 6. CDR3 loop: CSAPGQGNYEQYF. CDR3 DNA sequence: TGCAGTGCCCCCGGACAGGGGAACTACGAGCAGTACTTC.

The chain links TRBV6-2 or TRBV6-3 to TRBJ1-5; no clear D gene. The CDR3 totals 14 residues. Germline CDR1 is MNHEY and CDR2 is SVGEGT. The V end was cut by 0 bases, the J end by 2 bases, with 5 bases between. CDR3 loop: CASSYSSGNQPQHF. In DNA form, the CDR3 reads TGTGCCAGCAGTTACTCGTCAGGCAATCAGCCCCAGCATTTT.

This clonotype showed up just a few times. The chain combines TRBV7-8 with TRBJ1-1; D is unresolved. In germline, CDR1 is SGHVS, CDR2 FQNEAQ. The CDR3 spans 14 residues. V lost 5 bases and J lost 1, with 11 bases in between. The CDR3 nucleotides read TGTGCCAGCAGCCCTCTGCGGCAGAACACTGAAGCTTTCTTT. Amino acid sequence: CASSPLRQNTEAFF.

At least ten counts were recorded for this clonotype. This chain joins TRBV7-2 and TRBJ2-7; 9 bases map to TRBD2. The V and J ends lost 5 bases and 1 base, in that order; junction bases with no gene match: 6. This CDR3 spans 15 amino acids. Germline V gene lookup returns CDR1 SGHTA and CDR2 FQGNSA. CDR3 loop: CASSLGLATSYEQYF. The CDR3 nucleotides are TGTGCCAGCAGCCTTGGACTAGCGACTTCCTACGAGCAGTACTTC.

The chain links TRBV13 to TRBJ2-3, with a weak D call TRBD1 (6 bases). Germline CDR1 reads PRHDT; CDR2 reads FYEKMQ (reference sequence). V was shortened by 5 bases and J by 0 bases, with 12 bases between the two germline ends. There are 15 residues in the CDR3. The CDR3 sequence: CASSAWDKSTDTQYF. The CDR3 DNA is TGTGCCAGCAGCGCCTGGGACAAGAGCACAGATACGCAGTATTTT.

This clonotype has a count of ten or more. The chain carries TRBV12-3 or TRBV12-4 and TRBJ1-5; D might be TRBD1 (5 bases). CDR3 size: 15 residues. Between the trimmed V and J ends, which lost 3 bases and 3 bases, there was a span of 12 bases. The DNA for the CDR3 is TGTGCCAGCAGTTTCTGGAGGACACACAATCAGCCCCAGCATTTT. The encoded protein is CASSFWRTHNQPQHF.

This clonotype was detected a few times. V is TRBV6-5 and J is TRBJ1-6; D remains ambiguous. Germline assignment: CDR1 MNHEY and CDR2 SVGAGI. The CDR3 runs 15 residues. V was trimmed by 5 bases and J by 1 base, leaving 9 bases between them. The CDR3 loop is CASSAGESYNSPLHF. The CDR3 DNA sequence: TGTGCCAGCAGTGCCGGGGAGTCCTATAATTCACCCCTCCACTTT.